The rows below give T cell receptor beta chains drawn from one sample of a study of beta chain features in type 1 diabetes. Assay: immunoSEQ multiplex PCR; the TCRdb copy retains only in-frame clones and omits some. This table has 150,000 to 190,000 clones, approximately 10% appearing once. Sequencing was carried out using central memory CD4+ T cells from blood. Every receptor here comes from a man in his thirties or forties with type 1 diabetes. Both conserved end residues are part of each CDR3. D genes are given only for firm matches. Not all rows give a size; the values are once, few, many and, for expanded clones, a class.

J	V	size	D	DNA	CDR3
TRBJ1-4	TRBV13	few	TRBD1	TGTGCCAGCAGCACGGGACAGGGGAATGAAAAACTGTTTTTT	CASSTGQGNEKLFF
TRBJ2-2	TRBV6-1	few	NA	TGTGCCAGCAGCGAACTACAGGGAAACACCGGGGAGCTGTTTTTT	CASSELQGNTGELFF
TRBJ2-1	TRBV9	few	NA	TGTGCCAGCAGCGTAAACGCGAACTCCTACAATGAGCAGTTCTTC	CASSVNANSYNEQFF
TRBJ2-2	TRBV30	few	TRBD1	TGTGCCTGGAGTACAGGACAGGGGAACACCGGGGAGCTGTTTTTT	CAWSTGQGNTGELFF
TRBJ1-4	TRBV6-6	NA	TRBD1	TGTGCCAGCAGAACAGGGGGCGCGGGGGAAAAACTGTTTTTT	CASRTGGAGEKLFF
TRBJ2-4	TRBV2	NA	TRBD1	TGTGCCAGCAGTTGGACAGGCGAAAACATTCAGTACTTC	CASSWTGENIQYF
TRBJ2-1	TRBV6-6	NA	TRBD2	TGTGCCAGCAGCGGGACTAGCGGGGGGGATGAGCAGTTCTTC	CASSGTSGGDEQFF
TRBJ1-2	TRBV5-4	few	NA	TGTGCCAGCAGCTTCTCGGGAGGAGACTATGGCTACACCTTC	CASSFSGGDYGYTF
TRBJ2-2	TRBV6-6	few	NA	TGTGCCAGCAATCCGCTAGCAGGTACCGGGGAGCTGTTTTTT	CASNPLAGTGELFF
TRBJ2-3	TRBV4-3	NA	TRBD2	TGCGCCAGCAGCCAAGCCGGGAGGGGCGATACGCAGTATTTT	CASSQAGRGDTQYF
TRBJ2-1	TRBV7-2	few	TRBD1	TGTGCCAGCAGCTCGACAGGGAACAATGAGCAGTTCTTC	CASSSTGNNEQFF
TRBJ2-1	TRBV18	NA	TRBD2	TGTGCCAGCACTACTAGCGGGAGCAATGAGCAGTTCTTC	CASTTSGSNEQFF
TRBJ2-5	TRBV9	NA	TRBD1	TGTGCCAGCAGCGCAGGGACAGGGCAATGGGGTCAGTACTTC	CASSAGTGQWGQYF
TRBJ1-1	TRBV28	NA	NA	TGTGCCAGCCCTCCCACGAGGGTGGGCACTGAAGCTTTCTTT	CASPPTRVGTEAFF
TRBJ2-5	TRBV4-2	few	NA	TGTGCCAGCAGCCAAGTGGTAGGGGCCAAAGAGACCCAGTACTTC	CASSQVVGAKETQYF
TRBJ2-5	TRBV7-2	few	TRBD2	TGTGCCAGCAGCTTCGGGGCGGGAGAAGAGACCCAGTACTTC	CASSFGAGEETQYF
TRBJ2-1	TRBV4-2	NA	NA	TGTGCCAGCAGCCAGATGGTACTCTCTTACAATGAGCAGTTCTTC	CASSQMVLSYNEQFF
TRBJ2-2	TRBV28	NA	NA	TGTGCCAGCAGTTGGATTAGTGCGTCGGGCGGGGAGCTGTTTTTT	CASSWISASGGELFF
TRBJ1-5	TRBV27	few	TRBD1	TGTGCCAGCAGTTTACGTGGGACAGAAAATCAGCCCCAGCATTTT	CASSLRGTENQPQHF
TRBJ1-1	TRBV2	NA	TRBD1	TGTGCCAGCAGTGAAGAGGGACAGGGCACTGAAGCTTTCTTT	CASSEEGQGTEAFF
TRBJ2-1	TRBV7-3	few	NA	TGTGCCAGCAGCTCTTACCCGGCCACAGGAAATGAGCAGTTCTTC	CASSSYPATGNEQFF
TRBJ2-5	TRBV5-1	few	TRBD1	TGCGCCAGCAGCTTGGGACTGGGACAGGGGGCGACGGAGACCCAGTACTTC	CASSLGLGQGATETQYF